The next 29 T cell receptor beta chains were all read from a single sample in a study of cytomegalovirus exposure and HLA in healthy donors. PCR primers comprised 60 Vbeta and 13 Jbeta primers. The assay was immunoSEQ multiplex PCR, and TCRdb's table has in-frame clones only and misses some. The sample contains about 200,000 clones, almost 85% of which appear only once. The specimen sequenced was PBMCs. The receptors stem from a woman between 45 and 65 years old in good health and CMV-seronegative.

The V gene is TRBV27, the J gene TRBJ2-5; D is unresolved. The end of the DNA is better explained by TRBJ2-7, so the J call may be wrong. The CDR3 spans 15 residues. Per the germline V gene, CDR1 is MNHEY and CDR2 is SMNVEV (reference sequence). CDR3 sequence: CASSSSWAGSYEQYF. The CDR3 coding sequence is TGTGCCAGCAGTTCGTCCTGGGCCGGCTCCTACGAGCAGTACTTC.

This chain connects TRBV19 to TRBJ1-2; the match to TRBD1 covers 9 bases. Unmatched junction bases numbered 2, after V lost 3 bases and J lost 6 bases. CDR1 is LNHDA and CDR2 is SQIVND in the germline V gene (reference sequence). The CDR3 length is 13 residues. CDR3 amino acids: CASSIGQGNGYTF. DNA for the CDR3: TGTGCCAGTAGTATTGGACAGGGGAATGGCTACACCTTC.

The chain employs TRBV27 and TRBJ2-3; 8 bases agree with TRBD2. V shed 5 bases and J 3 bases; nucleotides not matched to a gene: 4. CDR3 size: 14 residues. Germline V gene lookup returns CDR1 MNHEY and CDR2 SMNVEV (reference sequence). CDR3 sequence (DNA): TGTGCCAGCAGTCTCGGACTAGCAACAGATACGCAGTATTTT. This encodes CASSLGLATDTQYF.

V gene TRBV27 combines with J gene TRBJ2-2; tentative D call: TRBD1 (5 bases). Germline CDR1 MNHEY, CDR2 SMNVEV (reference sequence). The CDR3 is 17 residues long. V was cut by 1 base and J by 0 bases, with 12 bases left in between. CDR3 sequence reads: CASSLLLDTPNTGELFF. CDR3 nucleotide sequence: TGTGCCAGCAGTTTATTACTGGACACCCCGAACACCGGGGAGCTGTTTTTT.

The chain couples TRBV9 to TRBJ1-1, with D possibly being TRBD1 (6 bases). CDR3 length: 14 residues. The ends were cut back, 2 bases at V and 1 base at J, with 9 bases in the middle. CDR1 is SGDLS and CDR2 is YYNGEE in the germline V gene. The CDR3 sequence is CASSVGTPNTEAFF. The CDR3 DNA is TGTGCCAGCAGCGTGGGGACACCGAACACTGAAGCTTTCTTT.

The V gene is TRBV29-1, the J gene TRBJ2-3, with 10 bases lining up with TRBD1. This CDR3 has 17 residues. The junction had 16 bases not matched to a gene; V was cut back by 5 bases and J by 5 bases. CDR1 and CDR2 from the germline V gene are SQVTM and ANQGSEA. This CDR3 is CSVPLFVLDRGLDTQYF. The CDR3 nucleotides read TGCAGCGTTCCCCTTTTCGTCTTAGACAGGGGGCTAGATACGCAGTATTTT.

The rearrangement links TRBV5-8 to TRBJ1-1; D not resolved. Germline CDR1 reads SGHTS; CDR2 reads YDEGEE. With 1 base removed from V and 1 base from J, the gap between germline ends came to 8 bases. This CDR3 spans 14 amino acids. CDR3 loop: CASSLRTRNTEAFF. CDR3 DNA: TGTGCCAGCAGCTTGAGAACCAGGAACACTGAAGCTTTCTTT.

The chain joins TRBV5-1 to TRBJ2-1; perhaps TRBD1 as D (6 bases). The ends were cut back, 9 bases at V and 4 bases at J, with 17 bases in the middle. The CDR3 has 14 amino acids. Germline V gene data show CDR1 as SGHRS and CDR2 as YFSETQ. CDR3 sequence (DNA): TGCGCCACCGGCCAGGGGAGAAGTTACAATGAGCAGTTCTTC. It specifies CATGQGRSYNEQFF.

Comments on this clone: A read error may produce the germline difference seen at one junction end. The V and J genes are TRBV6-5 and TRBJ2-3; D remains unclear. The CDR3 has 10 amino acids. Germline V gene data show CDR1 as MNHEY and CDR2 as SVGAGI. The CDR3 coding sequence is TGCCGACACCGCACAGATACGCAGTATTTT. Translation: CRHRTDTQYF.

The V and J genes are TRBV2 and TRBJ1-1, with 7 bases aligning to TRBD1. The junction had 8 bases not matched to a gene; V was cut back by 9 bases and J by 4 bases. Germline assignment: CDR1 SNHLY and CDR2 FYNNEI. The CDR3 covers 13 residues. The chain's CDR3 is CARGSQGGTEAFF. CDR3 in DNA: TGTGCCAGGGGATCGCAGGGGGGCACTGAAGCTTTCTTT.

As concerns this clone: The junction does not match germline at one end; this may be a read error. The chain uses TRBV7-9 and TRBJ1-3; D remains ambiguous. Germline V gene lookup returns CDR1 SEHNR and CDR2 FQNEAQ (reference sequence). This CDR3 comprises 16 residues. In nucleotides, the CDR3 is TGTTCCAGCAGCTATCGAACGACAAGCTCTGGAAACACCATATATTTT. This encodes CSSSYRTTSSGNTIYF.

V is TRBV30 and J is TRBJ2-1, with TRBD2 matching over 12 bases. V was pared by 0 bases and J by 10 bases, with 7 bases of the junction left unmatched. Germline assignment: CDR1 GTSNPN and CDR2 SVGIG (reference sequence). The CDR3 has 15 amino acids. The CDR3 DNA is TGTGCCTGGAGTGTATATACTAGCGGGAGGTACGAGCAGTTCTTC. Amino acid sequence: CAWSVYTSGRYEQFF.

The chain is built from TRBV19 and TRBJ1-2; 8 bases align to TRBD1. The ends lost 3 bases at V and 1 base at J; junction bases unmatched: 7. Germline assignment: CDR1 LNHDA and CDR2 SQIVND (reference sequence). The CDR3 contains 16 residues. Here the CDR3 reads CASSMFGQGFNYGYTF. The CDR3 bases are TGTGCCAGTAGTATGTTCGGACAGGGATTTAACTATGGCTACACCTTC.

This chain connects TRBV7-3 to TRBJ1-1; no definite D call. Trimming stripped 2 bases from V and 1 base from J, with 8 bases between. This CDR3 comprises 14 residues. Germline CDR1 is SGHTA and CDR2 is FQGTGA. The CDR3 sequence: CASSLGTTNTEAFF. The CDR3 DNA follows: TGTGCCAGCAGCTTAGGTACAACGAACACTGAAGCTTTCTTT.

CDR3 region: CASSLTPWRDSTDTQYF. The CDR3 DNA follows: TGCGCCAGCAGCTTGACCCCCTGGCGGGACTCCACAGATACGCAGTATTTT. The rearrangement uses TRBV5-1 and TRBJ2-3, with D perhaps TRBD2 (6 bases). The CDR3 consists of 17 residues. V was pared by 1 base and J by 2 bases, with 17 bases between. Germline V gene sequence: CDR1 SGHRS, CDR2 YFSETQ. The full variable domain, rest sourced from reference TRBV5-1 and TRBJ2-3, is KAGVTQTPRYLIKTRGQQVTLSCSPISGHRSVSWYQQTPGQGLQFLFEYFSETQRNKGNFPGRFSGRQFSNSRSEMNVSTLELGDSALYLCASSLTPWRDSTDTQYFGPGTRLTVL.

The chain couples TRBV6-6 to TRBJ2-1; D remains ambiguous. V lost 6 bases and J lost 7, with 10 bases in between. CDR1 and CDR2 (germline): MNHNY, SVGAGI (reference sequence). The CDR3 is 12 amino acids. CDR3 coding DNA: TGTGCCAGCAGAGAGGAGCCAAATGAGCAGTTCTTC. Its translation: CASREEPNEQFF.

The V and J genes are TRBV6-1 and TRBJ1-5; perhaps TRBD1 as D (6 bases). Trimming cost V 0 bases and J 6 bases, with 12 bases left between them. The germline CDR1 and CDR2 sequences are MNHNS and SASEGT. The CDR3 is made up of 15 amino acids. CDR3 amino acids: CASSEAIQGAQPQHF. For the CDR3, the DNA is TGTGCCAGCAGTGAAGCGATACAGGGAGCTCAGCCCCAGCATTTT.

This chain uses TRBV27 with TRBJ1-6; 12 bases match TRBD1. Germline V lookup: CDR1 MNHEY, CDR2 SMNVEV (reference sequence). The trim removed 7 bases at V and 10 bases at J, leaving 5 bases unmatched. The CDR3 consists of 14 residues. The CDR3 region has the DNA TGTGCCAGCAACCCGGGACAGGGGGCCTCACCCCTCCACTTT. Encoded protein: CASNPGQGASPLHF.

This chain links TRBV9 with TRBJ2-1; D is perhaps TRBD1 (6 bases). Trimming took 4 bases from V and 7 from J, leaving 15 bases between them. The CDR3 extends over 14 amino acids. Germline-derived CDR1 and CDR2 are SGDLS and YYNGEE. CDR3 nucleotides: TGTGCCAGCAGCATGGAAGGGGGAAGGAATGAGCAGTTCTTC. Amino acids: CASSMEGGRNEQFF.

The gene calls are TRBV27 and TRBJ2-2; D is undetermined. This CDR3 spans 15 amino acids. Trimming stripped 0 bases from V and 4 bases from J, with 9 bases between. CDR1 is MNHEY, CDR2 SMNVEV, per germline (reference sequence). Written as DNA, the CDR3 is TGTGCCAGCAGTTTATCTGGCCCATTCACCGGGGAGCTGTTTTTT. This translates into CASSLSGPFTGELFF.

The chain has TRBV5-5 and TRBJ1-5, with 8 bases fitting TRBD1. The length of the CDR3 is 15 residues. Germline V gene sequence: CDR1 SGHKS, CDR2 YYEKEE (reference sequence). V gave up 4 bases and J gave up 4 bases; unmatched junction bases: 7. This CDR3 reads CASSGTGQVNQPQHF. CDR3 bases: TGTGCCAGCAGCGGCACGGGACAGGTGAATCAGCCCCAGCATTTT.

The chain combines TRBV9 with TRBJ2-2, with 9 bases identical to TRBD1. Germline assignment: CDR1 SGDLS and CDR2 YYNGEE. This CDR3 spans 16 amino acids. Losses at the gene ends were 4 bases for V and 11 bases for J; bases not matched to a gene: 15. CDR3 nucleotide sequence: TGTGCCAGCAGCCCTCGAGGGGACAGGGCGAATTTAGAGCTGTTTTTT. This sequence encodes CASSPRGDRANLELFF. Using reference TRBV9 and TRBJ2-2 for the parts outside the CDR3, the full variable domain is DSGVTQTPKHLITATGQRVTLRCSPRSGDLSVYWYQQSLDQGLQFLIQYYNGEERAKGNILERFSAQQFPDLHSELNLSSLELGDSALYFCASSPRGDRANLELFFGEGSRLTVL.

The V gene is TRBV7-2, the J gene TRBJ2-2; 9 bases agree with TRBD1. Germline CDR1 SGHTA, CDR2 FQGNSA. This CDR3 is 17 amino acids long. V dropped 6 bases and J dropped 2; count of bases not matched to a gene: 10. The CDR3, as DNA: TGTGCCAGCAGGCAGGACAGGGGATTTCCAAACACCGGGGAGCTGTTTTTT. This encodes CASRQDRGFPNTGELFF.

J is TRBJ1-1 and V is TRBV18; 8 bases are a match to TRBD1. CDR1 and CDR2 from the germline V gene are KGHSH and LQKENI. The CDR3 runs to 14 residues. The V and J ends lost 3 bases and 2 bases, in that order; junction bases with no gene match: 2. CDR3 in DNA: TGTGCCAGCTCACCCGGGACAGGTAACACTGAAGCTTTCTTT. It is translated as CASSPGTGNTEAFF.

This chain joins TRBV9 and TRBJ2-7, with TRBD2 as a possible D gene (5 bases). CDR3 length: 15 residues. Trimming left V 1 base short and J 3 bases short, with 14 bases between. CDR1 and CDR2 from the germline V gene are SGDLS and YYNGEE. CDR3 bases: TGTGCCAGCAGCGTAAGTGTCGCCGGGATCTACGAGCAGTACTTC. Protein: CASSVSVAGIYEQYF.

The chain recombines TRBV28 with TRBJ2-3, with 7 positions matching TRBD1. After removal of 7 bases from V and 6 bases from J, the junction contained 7 bases not matched to a gene. The CDR3 extends over 13 amino acids. CDR1 is MDHEN and CDR2 is SYDVKM in the germline V gene. The CDR3 DNA reads as TGTGCCAGCAAGGGACAGTTGTCGGATACGCAGTATTTT. It codes for CASKGQLSDTQYF.

This clone was counted once. V usage is TRBV11-1 and J usage is TRBJ1-2; the D gene is possibly TRBD1 (5 bases). The CDR3 totals 15 residues. Germline CDR1 is SGHAT and CDR2 is FQDESV (reference sequence). V was pared by 2 bases and J by 4 bases, with 14 bases between. CDR3 amino acids: CASSLFGTDPYGYTF. In DNA, the CDR3 is TGTGCCAGCAGCTTATTTGGGACTGACCCCTATGGCTACACCTTC.

The CDR3 DNA sequence: TGCGCCAGCAGCTTGACGACAGGGGTAACCGGGGAGCTGTTTTTT. Translation gives CASSLTTGVTGELFF. The chain employs TRBV5-1 and TRBJ2-2; 8 bases map to TRBD1. Germline trimming cut 1 base from V and 5 bases from J; bases unmatched to any gene: 4. This CDR3 has 15 amino acids. Germline V lookup: CDR1 SGHRS, CDR2 YFSETQ.

This clone was recorded a few times. The gene calls are TRBV28 and TRBJ2-7; TRBD1 might be the D (6 bases). The V gene's germline CDR1 is MDHEN and CDR2 SYDVKM. Trimming shortened V by 7 bases and J by 2 bases, and 9 bases separated the two germline ends. The CDR3 spans 12 residues. The CDR3 spells CASTNRAYEQYF. DNA of the CDR3: TGTGCCAGCACCAACAGGGCCTACGAGCAGTACTTC.